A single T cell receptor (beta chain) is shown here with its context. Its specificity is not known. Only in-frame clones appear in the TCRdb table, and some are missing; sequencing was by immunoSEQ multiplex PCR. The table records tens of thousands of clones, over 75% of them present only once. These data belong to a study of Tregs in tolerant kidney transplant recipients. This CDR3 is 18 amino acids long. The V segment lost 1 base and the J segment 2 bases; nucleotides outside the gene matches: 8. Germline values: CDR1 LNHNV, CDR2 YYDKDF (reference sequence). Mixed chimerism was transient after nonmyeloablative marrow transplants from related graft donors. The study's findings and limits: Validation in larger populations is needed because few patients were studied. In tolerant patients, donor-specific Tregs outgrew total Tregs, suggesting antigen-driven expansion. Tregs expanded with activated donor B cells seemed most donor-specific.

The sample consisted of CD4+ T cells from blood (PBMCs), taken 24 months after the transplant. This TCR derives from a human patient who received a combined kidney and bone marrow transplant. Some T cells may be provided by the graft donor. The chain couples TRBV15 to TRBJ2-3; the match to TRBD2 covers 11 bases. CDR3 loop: CATSRGGLAGGLTDTQYF. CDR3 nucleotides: TGTGCCACCAGCAGAGGCGGGCTAGCGGGGGGTCTCACAGATACGCAGTATTTT.